This T cell receptor beta chain was obtained from a study of vaccination effects on CD4 cells after COVID-19. A note on this clone: Its specificity is unknown.

With the ViraFEST assay, the study expanded antigen-specific CD4+ T cells using viral peptide pools, then sequenced them. Scientists isolated CD4+ T cells after a roughly ten-day culture period ended. The vaccine recipients had no prior SARS-CoV-2 infection, with negative nucleocapsid antibodies. Germline-derived CDR1 and CDR2 are SGHAT and FQNNGV. Trimming took 5 bases from V and 12 from J; bases not matched to a gene: 17. The CDR3 covers 16 residues. Assay: immunoSEQ multiplex PCR; the TCRdb copy retains only in-frame clones and omits some. The sample includes more than 30,000 clones, 60% to 80% seen only once; the top ten take 15%.

The sample was CD4+ T cells from PBMCs cultured with HCoV-OC43 spike peptides, taken before COVID-19 vaccination. The subset here: HCoV-OC43 spike overlapping peptide pool stimulation. The sequence was collected from a human donor who received a COVID-19 vaccine. This chain uses TRBV11-2 with TRBJ2-1; 9 bases are a match to TRBD1. The DNA for the CDR3 is TGTGCCAGCAGCCTCCAAAGATGGGACAGGGTTAGAGGGCAGTTCTTC. Its protein is CASSLQRWDRVRGQFF.